This T cell receptor (beta chain) was documented in a study of Ad26.COV2.S vaccination and SARS-CoV-2 variants. Treatment in this sample: around 19 received Ad26.COV2.S at low or high dose, single or two shots; roughly 5 received placebo; per-sample allocation not given. Each sample was drawn 63 days after the first injection (of vaccine or placebo). Sequencing used immunoSEQ multiplex PCR; TCRdb keeps in-frame clones, though not all of them. The sample lists approximately 400,000 clones, about four fifths occurring once. This TCR was recovered from a person between 18 and 65 years old who received the Ad26.COV2.S COVID-19 vaccine or a placebo. This sample comprised peripheral blood, obtained in a trial of Ad26.COV2.S vaccine versus placebo.

This chain's CDR3 is CAWRGRKVTEAFF. CDR3 sequence (DNA): TGTGCCTGGAGAGGCAGAAAAGTAACTGAAGCTTTCTTT. J is TRBJ1-1 and V is TRBV30; unclear D gene. Germline-derived CDR1 and CDR2 are GTSNPN and SVGIG (reference sequence). The CDR3 extends over 13 amino acids. Trimming pared 3 bases from V and 5 bases from J, leaving 13 bases between.